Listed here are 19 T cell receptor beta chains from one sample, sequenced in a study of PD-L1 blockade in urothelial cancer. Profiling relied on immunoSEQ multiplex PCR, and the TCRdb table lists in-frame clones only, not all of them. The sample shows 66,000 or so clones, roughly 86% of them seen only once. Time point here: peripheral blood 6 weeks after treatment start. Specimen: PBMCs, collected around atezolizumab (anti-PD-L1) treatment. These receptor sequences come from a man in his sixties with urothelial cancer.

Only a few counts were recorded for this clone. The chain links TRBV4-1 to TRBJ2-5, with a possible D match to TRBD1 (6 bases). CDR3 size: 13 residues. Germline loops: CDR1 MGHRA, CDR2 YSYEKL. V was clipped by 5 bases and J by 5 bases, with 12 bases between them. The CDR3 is CASSLQGTETQYF. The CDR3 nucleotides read TGCGCCAGCAGCTTACAGGGTACTGAGACCCAGTACTTC.

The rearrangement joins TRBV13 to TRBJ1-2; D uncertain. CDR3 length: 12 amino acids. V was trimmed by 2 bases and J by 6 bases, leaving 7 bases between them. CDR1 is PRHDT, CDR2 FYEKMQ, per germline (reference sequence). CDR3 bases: TGTGCCAGCAGCTTAAACAGTAATGGCTACACCTTC. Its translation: CASSLNSNGYTF. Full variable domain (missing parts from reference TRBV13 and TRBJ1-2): AAGVIQSPRHLIKEKRETATLKCYPIPRHDTVYWYQQGPGQDPQFLISFYEKMQSDKGSIPDRFSAQQFSDYHSELNMSSLELGDSALYFCASSLNSNGYTFGSGTRLTVV.

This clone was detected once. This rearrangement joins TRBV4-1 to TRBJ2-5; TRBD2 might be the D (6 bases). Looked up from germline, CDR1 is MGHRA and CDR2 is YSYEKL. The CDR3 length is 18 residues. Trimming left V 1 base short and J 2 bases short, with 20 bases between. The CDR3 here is CASSQGRVGGGLQETQYF. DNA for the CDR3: TGCGCCAGCAGCCAAGGCAGAGTGGGAGGAGGGTTGCAAGAGACCCAGTACTTC.

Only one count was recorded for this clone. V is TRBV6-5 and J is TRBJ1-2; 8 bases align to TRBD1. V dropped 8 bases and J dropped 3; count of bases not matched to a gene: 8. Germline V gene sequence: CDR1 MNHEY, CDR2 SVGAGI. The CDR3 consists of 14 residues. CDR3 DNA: TGTGCCAGCTATAGACAGGGGTACGACTATGGCTACACCTTC. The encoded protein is CASYRQGYDYGYTF.

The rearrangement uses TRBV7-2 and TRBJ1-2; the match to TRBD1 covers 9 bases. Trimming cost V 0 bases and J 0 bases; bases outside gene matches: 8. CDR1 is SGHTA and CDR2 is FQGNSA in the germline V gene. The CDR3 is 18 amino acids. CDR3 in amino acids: CASSLATGGWTANYGYTF. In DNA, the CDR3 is TGTGCCAGCAGCTTAGCAACAGGGGGCTGGACAGCTAACTATGGCTACACCTTC.

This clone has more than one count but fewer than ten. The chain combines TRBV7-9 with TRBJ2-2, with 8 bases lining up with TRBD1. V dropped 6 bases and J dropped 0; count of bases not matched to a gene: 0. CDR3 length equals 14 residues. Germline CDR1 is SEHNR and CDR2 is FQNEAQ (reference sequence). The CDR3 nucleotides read TGTGCCAGCAGGGGACAGGCGAACACCGGGGAGCTGTTTTTT. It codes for CASRGQANTGELFF.

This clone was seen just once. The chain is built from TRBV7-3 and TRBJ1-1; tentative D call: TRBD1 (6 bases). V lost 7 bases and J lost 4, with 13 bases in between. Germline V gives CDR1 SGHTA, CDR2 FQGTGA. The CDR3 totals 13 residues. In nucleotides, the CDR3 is TGTGCCAGCACCTCAGGGGTGGGCACTGAAGCTTTCTTT. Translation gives CASTSGVGTEAFF. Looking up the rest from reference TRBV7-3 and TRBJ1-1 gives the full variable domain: GAGVSQTPSNKVTEKGKYVELRCDPISGHTALYWYRQSLGQGPEFLIYFQGTGAADDSGLPNDRFFAVRPEGSVSTLKIQRTERGDSAVYLCASTSGVGTEAFFGQGTRLTVV.

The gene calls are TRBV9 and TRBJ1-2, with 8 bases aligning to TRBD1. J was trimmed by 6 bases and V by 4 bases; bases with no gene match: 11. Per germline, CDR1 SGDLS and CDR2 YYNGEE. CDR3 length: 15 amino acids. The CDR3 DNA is TGTGCCAGCAGCTCAGTAAGGACAGGGTTTGATGGCTACACCTTC. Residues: CASSSVRTGFDGYTF.

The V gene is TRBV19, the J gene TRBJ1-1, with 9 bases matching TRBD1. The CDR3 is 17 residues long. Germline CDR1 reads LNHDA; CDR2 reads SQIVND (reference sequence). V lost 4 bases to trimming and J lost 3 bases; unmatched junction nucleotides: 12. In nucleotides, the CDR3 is TGTGCCAGTAGTAAGCCGGGACAGGGTTCGAGGCACACTGAAGCTTTCTTT. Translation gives CASSKPGQGSRHTEAFF.

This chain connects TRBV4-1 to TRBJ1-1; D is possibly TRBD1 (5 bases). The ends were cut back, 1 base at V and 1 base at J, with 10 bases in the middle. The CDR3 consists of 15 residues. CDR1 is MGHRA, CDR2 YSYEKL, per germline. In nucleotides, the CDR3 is TGCGCCAGCAGCCAAGGGGAGGGGAGGAACACTGAAGCTTTCTTT. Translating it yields CASSQGEGRNTEAFF.

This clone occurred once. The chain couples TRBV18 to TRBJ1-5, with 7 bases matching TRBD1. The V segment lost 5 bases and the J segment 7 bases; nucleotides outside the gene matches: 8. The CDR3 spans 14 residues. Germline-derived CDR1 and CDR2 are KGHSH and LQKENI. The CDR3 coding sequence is TGTGCCAGCTCAACACAGGGGAAGGACCAGCCCCAGCATTTT. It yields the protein CASSTQGKDQPQHF.

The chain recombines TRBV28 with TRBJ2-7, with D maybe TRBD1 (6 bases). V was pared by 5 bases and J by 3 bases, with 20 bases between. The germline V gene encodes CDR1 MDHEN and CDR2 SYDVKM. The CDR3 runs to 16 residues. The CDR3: CASSLTSGTLVYEQYF. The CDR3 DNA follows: TGTGCCAGCAGTCTAACATCCGGGACACTAGTCTACGAGCAGTACTTC.

CDR3 residues: CASSWILEREVYEQYF. The CDR3 DNA reads as TGTGCCAGCAGCTGGATTTTGGAGCGGGAGGTCTACGAGCAGTACTTC. V gene TRBV5-5 combines with J gene TRBJ2-7, with 9 bases that match TRBD2. CDR3 size: 16 residues. With 3 bases clipped from V and 3 bases from J, the junction kept 10 bases outside the gene matches. Germline V lookup: CDR1 SGHKS, CDR2 YYEKEE (reference sequence).

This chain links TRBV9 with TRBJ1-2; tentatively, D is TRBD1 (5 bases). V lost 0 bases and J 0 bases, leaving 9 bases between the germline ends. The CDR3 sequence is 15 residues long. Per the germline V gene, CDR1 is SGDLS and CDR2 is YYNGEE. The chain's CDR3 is CASSVDPGSNYGYTF. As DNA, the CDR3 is TGTGCCAGCAGCGTAGATCCAGGGTCTAACTATGGCTACACCTTC.

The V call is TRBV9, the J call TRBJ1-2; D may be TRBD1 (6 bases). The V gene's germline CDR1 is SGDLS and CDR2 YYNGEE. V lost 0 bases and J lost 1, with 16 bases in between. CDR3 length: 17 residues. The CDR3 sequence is CASSVAAGVPFNYGYTF. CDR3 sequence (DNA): TGTGCCAGCAGCGTAGCGGCAGGGGTGCCCTTTAACTATGGCTACACCTTC.

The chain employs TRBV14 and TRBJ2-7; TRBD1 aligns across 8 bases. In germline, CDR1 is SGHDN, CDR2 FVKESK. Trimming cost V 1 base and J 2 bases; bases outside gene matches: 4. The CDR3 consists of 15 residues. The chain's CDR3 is CASSQGTGLPYEQYF. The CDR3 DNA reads TGTGCCAGCAGCCAAGGGACAGGGTTGCCCTACGAGCAGTACTTC.

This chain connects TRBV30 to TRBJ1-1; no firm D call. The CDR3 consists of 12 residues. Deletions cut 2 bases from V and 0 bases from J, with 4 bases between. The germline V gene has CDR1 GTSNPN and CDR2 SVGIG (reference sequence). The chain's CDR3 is CAWSQLNTEAFF. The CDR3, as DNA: TGTGCCTGGAGTCAATTGAACACTGAAGCTTTCTTT.

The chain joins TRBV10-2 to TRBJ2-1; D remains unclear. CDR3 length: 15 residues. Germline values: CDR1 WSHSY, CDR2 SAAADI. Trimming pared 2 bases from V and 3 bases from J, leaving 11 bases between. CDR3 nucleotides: TGCGCCAGCAGTGAGGTCTCGCGGAGCTACAATGAGCAGTTCTTC. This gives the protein CASSEVSRSYNEQFF.

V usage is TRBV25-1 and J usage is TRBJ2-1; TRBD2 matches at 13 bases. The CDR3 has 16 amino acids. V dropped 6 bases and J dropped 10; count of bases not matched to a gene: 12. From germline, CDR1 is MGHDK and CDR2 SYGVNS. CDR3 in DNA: TGTGCCAGCAGCTTACCCGGGACTAGCGGGATTGGGGAGCAGTTCTTC. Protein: CASSLPGTSGIGEQFF.